Described below is a single TCR beta chain sequence and its context. The antigen is not known. The germline gives CDR1 SGHRS, CDR2 YFSETQ. This CDR3 has 15 amino acids. V shed 1 base and J shed 5 bases, with 14 bases lying between them. Using immunoSEQ multiplex PCR, the repertoire was profiled, and TCRdb retains in-frame clones only, with some absent. The sample includes some 180,000 clones, approximately 86% seen only once; the top ten take roughly 7%. This sample was included in a study of cytomegalovirus exposure and HLA in healthy donors. The study's findings and limits: Later, an analysis found that TCR clusters from the first cohort tended to co-occur in the 120 or so validation repertoires.

The chain joins TRBV5-1 to TRBJ2-3; D gene uncertain. The sample taken for sequencing was PBMCs. This receptor was identified in a man aged 25-45 years in good health and CMV-seropositive. CDR3: CASSLSSGRGDTQYF. DNA of the CDR3: TGCGCCAGCAGCTTGTCGTCAGGTCGAGGAGATACGCAGTATTTT.